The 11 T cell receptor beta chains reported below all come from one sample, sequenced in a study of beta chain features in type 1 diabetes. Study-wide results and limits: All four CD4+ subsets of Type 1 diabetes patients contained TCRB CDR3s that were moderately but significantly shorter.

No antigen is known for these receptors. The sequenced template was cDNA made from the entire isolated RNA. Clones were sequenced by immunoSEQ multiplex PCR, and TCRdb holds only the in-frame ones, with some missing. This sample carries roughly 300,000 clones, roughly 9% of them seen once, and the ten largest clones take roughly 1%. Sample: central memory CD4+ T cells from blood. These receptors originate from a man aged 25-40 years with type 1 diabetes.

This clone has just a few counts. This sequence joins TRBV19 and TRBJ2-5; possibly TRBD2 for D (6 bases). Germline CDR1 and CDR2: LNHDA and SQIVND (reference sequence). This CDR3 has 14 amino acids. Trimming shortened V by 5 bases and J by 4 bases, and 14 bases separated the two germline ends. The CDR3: CASSLAYGGETQYF. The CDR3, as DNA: TGTGCCAGTAGTCTCGCTTACGGGGGAGAGACCCAGTACTTC.

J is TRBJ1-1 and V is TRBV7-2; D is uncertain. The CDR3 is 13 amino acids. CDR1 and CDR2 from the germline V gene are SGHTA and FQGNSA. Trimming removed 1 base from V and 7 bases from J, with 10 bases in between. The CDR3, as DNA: TGTGCCAGCAGCTTAGGTAGGACGGGTGAAGCTTTCTTT. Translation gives CASSLGRTGEAFF.

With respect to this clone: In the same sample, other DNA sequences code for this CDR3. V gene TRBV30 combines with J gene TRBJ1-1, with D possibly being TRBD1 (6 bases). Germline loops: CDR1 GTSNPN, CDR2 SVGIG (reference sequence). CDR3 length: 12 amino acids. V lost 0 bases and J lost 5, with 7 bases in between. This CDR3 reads CAWSVQGTEAFF. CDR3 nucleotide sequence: TGTGCCTGGAGTGTACAGGGAACTGAAGCTTTCTTT. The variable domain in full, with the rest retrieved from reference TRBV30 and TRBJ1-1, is SQTIHQWPATLVQPVGSPLSLECTVEGTSNPNLYWYRQAAGRGLQLLFYSVGIGQISSEVPQNLSASRPQDRQFILSSKKLLLSDSGFYLCAWSVQGTEAFFGQGTRLTVV.

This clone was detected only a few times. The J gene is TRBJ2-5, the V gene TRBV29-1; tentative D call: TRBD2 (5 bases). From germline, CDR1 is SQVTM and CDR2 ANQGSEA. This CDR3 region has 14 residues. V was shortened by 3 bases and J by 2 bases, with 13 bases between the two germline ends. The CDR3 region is CSVESGNRQETQYF. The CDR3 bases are TGCAGCGTTGAGAGCGGAAACCGTCAAGAGACCCAGTACTTC.

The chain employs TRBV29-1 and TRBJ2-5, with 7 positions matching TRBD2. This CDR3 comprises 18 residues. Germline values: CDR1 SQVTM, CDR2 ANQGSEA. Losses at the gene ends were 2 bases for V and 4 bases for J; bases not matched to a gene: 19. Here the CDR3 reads CSVENPLGGGEGGETQYF. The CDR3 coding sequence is TGCAGCGTTGAAAACCCGCTTGGGGGGGGTGAAGGAGGAGAGACCCAGTACTTC.

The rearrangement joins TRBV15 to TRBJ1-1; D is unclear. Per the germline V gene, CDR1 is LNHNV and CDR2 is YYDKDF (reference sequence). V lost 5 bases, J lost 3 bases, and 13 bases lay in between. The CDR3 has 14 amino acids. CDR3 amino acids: CATSSRLTDTEAFF. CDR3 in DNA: TGTGCCACCAGCTCGCGGCTGACGGACACTGAAGCTTTCTTT.

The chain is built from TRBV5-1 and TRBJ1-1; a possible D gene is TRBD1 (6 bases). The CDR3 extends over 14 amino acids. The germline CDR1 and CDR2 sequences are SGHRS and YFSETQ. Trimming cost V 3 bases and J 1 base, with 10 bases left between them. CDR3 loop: CASSSQGTNTEAFF. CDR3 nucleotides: TGCGCCAGCAGCTCCCAGGGGACGAACACTGAAGCTTTCTTT.

The CDR3 bases are TGTGCCACCCAGGGGCTAGCGGGGGCGGAGACCCAGTACTTC. Translated, it gives CATQGLAGAETQYF. The chain has TRBV2 and TRBJ2-5; 10 nucleotides line up with TRBD2. The length of the CDR3 is 14 residues. After removal of 10 bases from V and 5 bases from J, the junction contained 10 bases not matched to a gene. The germline CDR1 and CDR2 sequences are SNHLY and FYNNEI. The variable domain in full, with the rest retrieved from reference TRBV2 and TRBJ2-5, is EPEVTQTPSHQVTQMGQEVILRCVPISNHLYFYWYRQILGQKVEFLVSFYNNEISEKSEIFDDQFSVERPDGSNFTLKIRSTKLEDSAMYFCATQGLAGAETQYFGPGTRLLVL.

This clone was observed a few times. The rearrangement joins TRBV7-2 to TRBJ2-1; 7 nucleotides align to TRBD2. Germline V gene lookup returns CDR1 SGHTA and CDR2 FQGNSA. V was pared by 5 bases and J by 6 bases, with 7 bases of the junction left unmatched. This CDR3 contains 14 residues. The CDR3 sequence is CASSLQRGTNEQFF. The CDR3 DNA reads TGTGCCAGCAGCCTCCAGCGGGGTACCAATGAGCAGTTCTTC.

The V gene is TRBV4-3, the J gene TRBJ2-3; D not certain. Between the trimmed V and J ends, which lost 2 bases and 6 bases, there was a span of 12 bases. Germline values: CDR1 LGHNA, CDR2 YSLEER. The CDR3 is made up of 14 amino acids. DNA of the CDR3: TGCGCCAGCAGCCAATCCACTACTTGGGATACGCAGTATTTT. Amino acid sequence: CASSQSTTWDTQYF.

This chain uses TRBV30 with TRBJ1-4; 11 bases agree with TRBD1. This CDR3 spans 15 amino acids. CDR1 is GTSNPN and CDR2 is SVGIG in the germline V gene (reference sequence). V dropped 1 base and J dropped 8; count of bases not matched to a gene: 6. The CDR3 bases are TGTGCCTGGAGTGCTGGACAGGGGGCGGGGGAAAAACTGTTTTTT. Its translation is CAWSAGQGAGEKLFF.